The subject of this entry is one T cell receptor (beta chain). Its target is unknown. Expressed TCRB transcripts were sequenced because the entire RNA isolate underwent reverse transcription. The table came from immunoSEQ multiplex PCR; TCRdb's copy has only in-frame clones and leaves some out. The sample holds 680,000 or so clones, around 15% seen once. This sample is part of a study of beta chain features in type 1 diabetes. Study at large: Age, gender and cell yields were alike across patients and healthy donors.

CDR3 size: 14 residues. The V end lost 7 bases, the J end lost 1 base, and 14 bases lay between the germline ends. CDR1 is SGHRS and CDR2 is YFSETQ in the germline V gene. CD45RO/CCR7/CD25/CD127/CD95/CD27 sorting isolated CD4+ naive, central memory, regulatory and stem cell-like memory cells. Regarding the study as a whole: The study found fewer insertions and more deletions at VDJ junctions in type 1 diabetes patients. In patients and controls equally, PCR might favor templates that are shorter. Within each of all four CD4+ subsets, Type 1 diabetes patients had TCRB CDR3s that were moderately but significantly shorter.

The sample taken for sequencing was naive CD4+ T cells from blood. J is TRBJ1-1 and V is TRBV5-1, with D perhaps TRBD1 (5 bases). The source of this sequence is a man aged 18 to 30 with type 1 diabetes. CDR3 in DNA: TGCGCCAGCGGATCTGCGGGGACGAACACTGAAGCTTTCTTT. Translating it yields CASGSAGTNTEAFF.